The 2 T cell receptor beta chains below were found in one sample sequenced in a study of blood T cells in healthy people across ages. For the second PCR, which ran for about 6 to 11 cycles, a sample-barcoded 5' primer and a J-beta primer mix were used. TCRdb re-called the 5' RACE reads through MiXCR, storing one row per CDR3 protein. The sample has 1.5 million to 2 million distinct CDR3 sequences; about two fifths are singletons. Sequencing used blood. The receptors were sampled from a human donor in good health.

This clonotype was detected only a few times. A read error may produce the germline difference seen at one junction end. The CDR3 sequence: CASSVESSGGSNGQFF. The CDR3 DNA follows: TGTGCCAGCAGCGTAGAGTCTAGCGGGGGTTCCAATGGGCAGTTCTTC. V usage is TRBV9 and J usage is TRBJ2-1; the match to TRBD2 covers 10 bases. The germline gives CDR1 SGDLS, CDR2 YYNGEE. The CDR3 loop spans 16 amino acids.

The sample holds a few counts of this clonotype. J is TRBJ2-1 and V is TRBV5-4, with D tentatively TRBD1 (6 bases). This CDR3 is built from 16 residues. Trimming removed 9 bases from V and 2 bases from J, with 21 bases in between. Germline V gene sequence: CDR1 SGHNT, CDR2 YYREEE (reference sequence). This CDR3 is CATNPSQGRAYNEQFF. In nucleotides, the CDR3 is TGTGCCACCAACCCATCCCAGGGGCGAGCCTACAATGAGCAGTTCTTC.